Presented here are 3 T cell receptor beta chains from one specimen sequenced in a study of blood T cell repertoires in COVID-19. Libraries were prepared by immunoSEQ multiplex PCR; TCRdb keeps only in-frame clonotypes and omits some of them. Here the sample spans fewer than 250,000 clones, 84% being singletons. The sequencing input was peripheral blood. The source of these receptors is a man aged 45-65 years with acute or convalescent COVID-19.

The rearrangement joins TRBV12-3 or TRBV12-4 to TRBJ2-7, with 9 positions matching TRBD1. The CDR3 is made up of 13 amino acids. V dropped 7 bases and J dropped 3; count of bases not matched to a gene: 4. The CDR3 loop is CASIPGQGYEQYF. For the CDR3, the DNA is TGTGCCAGCATACCGGGACAGGGCTACGAGCAGTACTTC.

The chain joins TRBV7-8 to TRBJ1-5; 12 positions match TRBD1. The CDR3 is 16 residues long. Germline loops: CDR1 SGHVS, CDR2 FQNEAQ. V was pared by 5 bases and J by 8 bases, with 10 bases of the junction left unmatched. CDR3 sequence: CASSPPGQGAVEPQHF. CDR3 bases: TGTGCCAGCAGCCCACCGGGACAGGGGGCTGTAGAGCCCCAGCATTTT.

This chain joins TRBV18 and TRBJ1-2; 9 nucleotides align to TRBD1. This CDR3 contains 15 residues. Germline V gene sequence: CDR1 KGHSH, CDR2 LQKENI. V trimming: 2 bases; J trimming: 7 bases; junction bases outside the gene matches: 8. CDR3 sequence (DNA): TGTGCCAGCTCACCAAACCGGGACAGGGCTTCTGGCTACACCTTC. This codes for CASSPNRDRASGYTF.